This entry lists 29 T cell receptor beta chains sequenced from one sample in a study of shared clonotypes between healthy human individuals. Libraries were prepared by immunoSEQ multiplex PCR; TCRdb keeps only in-frame clonotypes and omits some of them. The sample has millions of clones, more than 80% seen once. Specimen: naive CD4+ T cells from PBMCs. Subset specified: CD45RA+ positively selected. The receptors were sampled from a man between 18 and 35 years old in good health. Some clones in this sample may be carry-over from other donors' samples.

This rearrangement joins TRBV7-9 to TRBJ2-5, with no clear D. CDR1 is SEHNR and CDR2 is FQNEAQ in the germline V gene (reference sequence). V lost 5 bases and J 5 bases, leaving 9 bases between the germline ends. The CDR3 length is 12 residues. CDR3 sequence reads: CASSRAWETQYF. Written as DNA, the CDR3 is TGTGCCAGCAGCCGCGCCTGGGAGACCCAGTACTTC.

The rearrangement uses TRBV28 and TRBJ1-5; perhaps TRBD1 as D (5 bases). The CDR3 has 15 residues. In germline, CDR1 is MDHEN, CDR2 SYDVKM. V lost 4 bases to trimming and J lost 7 bases, with 17 bases between them. The CDR3 sequence is CASSSARAGKQPQHF. CDR3 bases: TGTGCCAGCAGTTCAGCCCGGGCAGGGAAGCAGCCCCAGCATTTT.

CDR3 nucleotides: TGTGCCAGCTCACCTTTGGGGGGACAGGGGGCCGTTGAGCAGTTCTTC. Translated: CASSPLGGQGAVEQFF. The chain has TRBV18 and TRBJ2-1; TRBD1 aligns across 12 bases. The J segment lost 9 bases and the V segment lost 3 bases, leaving 9 bases of the junction unmatched. The germline CDR1 and CDR2 sequences are KGHSH and LQKENI. CDR3 length: 16 amino acids. The full variable domain, its missing parts supplied by reference TRBV18 and TRBJ2-1, is NAGVMQNPRHLVRRRGQEARLRCSPMKGHSHVYWYRQLPEEGLKFMVYLQKENIIDESGMPKERFSAEFPKEGPSILRIQQVVRGDSAAYFCASSPLGGQGAVEQFFGPGTRLTVL.

This clone was recorded once. The CDR3 DNA sequence: TGTGCCAGCTCACCACTCGACAGTGCGTCTGGAAACACCATATATTTT. Its translation: CASSPLDSASGNTIYF. The gene calls are TRBV18 and TRBJ1-3, with D perhaps TRBD1 (5 bases). The CDR3 totals 16 residues. Deletions cut 1 base from V and 1 base from J, with 11 bases between. Germline CDR1 KGHSH, CDR2 LQKENI. The full variable domain, in which reference TRBV18 and TRBJ1-3 provide the parts outside the CDR3, is NAGVMQNPRHLVRRRGQEARLRCSPMKGHSHVYWYRQLPEEGLKFMVYLQKENIIDESGMPKERFSAEFPKEGPSILRIQQVVRGDSAAYFCASSPLDSASGNTIYFGEGSWLTVV.

The gene calls are TRBV28 and TRBJ2-5; 9 nucleotides line up with TRBD2. Unmatched junction bases numbered 8, after V lost 4 bases and J lost 5 bases. Germline CDR1 and CDR2: MDHEN and SYDVKM. This CDR3 has 15 amino acids. In nucleotides, the CDR3 is TGTGCCAGCAGTTCCGGCGGGAGGGCCGTGGAGACCCAGTACTTC. This codes for CASSSGGRAVETQYF.

The rearrangement uses TRBV7-9 and TRBJ2-1; TRBD2 is a possible D gene (6 bases). The CDR3 length is 17 residues. V was clipped by 1 base and J by 0 bases, with 13 bases between them. CDR1 is SEHNR and CDR2 is FQNEAQ in the germline V gene (reference sequence). The CDR3 coding sequence is TGTGCCAGCAGCTTAGGGCTTAGCGGATCCTCCTACAATGAGCAGTTCTTC. It specifies CASSLGLSGSSYNEQFF.

The J gene is TRBJ2-7, the V gene TRBV5-4; weak D call: TRBD1 (5 bases). Per the germline V gene, CDR1 is SGHNT and CDR2 is YYREEE (reference sequence). The CDR3 loop spans 15 amino acids. V gave up 4 bases and J gave up 7 bases, with 21 bases separating them. CDR3: CASSRSGAQGSEQYF. For the CDR3, the DNA is TGTGCCAGCAGCCGATCTGGGGCCCAAGGCTCTGAGCAGTACTTC.

V usage is TRBV18 and J usage is TRBJ1-5; a possible D gene is TRBD1 (5 bases). Per germline, CDR1 KGHSH and CDR2 LQKENI. This CDR3 is 13 amino acids long. The V end was cut by 7 bases, the J end by 7 bases, with 14 bases between. CDR3 loop: CASFSQAGQPQHF. For the CDR3, the DNA is TGTGCCAGCTTTTCACAGGCGGGACAGCCCCAGCATTTT.

The chain has TRBV15 and TRBJ2-2; 11 bases match TRBD2. This CDR3 contains 16 residues. CDR1 and CDR2 (germline): LNHNV, YYDKDF (reference sequence). V lost 4 bases, J lost 6 bases, and 7 bases stayed unmatched. The DNA of the CDR3 is TGTGCCACCAGCAAATTAGCGGGAGGGCTGGCCGGGGAGCTGTTTTTT. Amino acid sequence: CATSKLAGGLAGELFF.

J is TRBJ1-3 and V is TRBV9, with 9 bases lining up with TRBD1. V lost 4 bases, J lost 0 bases, and 14 bases stayed unmatched. Germline assignment: CDR1 SGDLS and CDR2 YYNGEE. The CDR3 totals 19 residues. The CDR3 is CASSRGTGMNYYSGNTIYF. CDR3 nucleotide sequence: TGTGCCAGCAGCAGAGGGACAGGGATGAACTACTACTCTGGAAACACCATATATTTT.

Points on this clone: Within the sample, other DNA sequences also encode this same CDR3. This sequence joins TRBV28 and TRBJ1-4; D gene ambiguous. This CDR3 comprises 14 residues. Trimming took 3 bases from V and 5 from J, leaving 10 bases between them. CDR1 and CDR2 (germline): MDHEN, SYDVKM. The CDR3 nucleotides are TGTGCCAGCAGTTTTGGATCTACCAATGAAAAACTGTTTTTT. Translation gives CASSFGSTNEKLFF.

This chain joins TRBV28 and TRBJ2-5; D perhaps matches TRBD1 (5 bases). The V end lost 2 bases, the J end lost 5 bases, and 15 bases lay between the germline ends. Germline V gives CDR1 MDHEN, CDR2 SYDVKM. This CDR3 spans 15 amino acids. Written as DNA, the CDR3 is TGTGCCAGCAGTTTAGTGCAGGGTCGTGTGGAGACCCAGTACTTC. Its translation: CASSLVQGRVETQYF. Full variable domain (outside the CDR3, taken from reference TRBV28 and TRBJ2-5): DVKVTQSSRYLVKRTGEKVFLECVQDMDHENMFWYRQDPGLGLRLIYFSYDVKMKEKGDIPEGYSVSREKKERFSLILESASTNQTSMYLCASSLVQGRVETQYFGPGTRLLVL.

As for this clone: Other nucleotide sequences in the sample specify the same CDR3. The chain uses TRBV20-1 and TRBJ2-1; D ambiguous. CDR1 and CDR2 from the germline V gene are DFQATT and SNEGSKA (reference sequence). V was pared by 3 bases and J by 10 bases, with 10 bases between. This CDR3 has 11 amino acids. The CDR3 DNA reads as TGCAGTGCTAGTCCAGGCTCGGAGCAGTTCTTC. Translated: CSASPGSEQFF.

The chain links TRBV2 to TRBJ2-5, with TRBD2 matching 11 bases. This CDR3 contains 14 residues. V gave up 6 bases and J gave up 4 bases; unmatched junction bases: 4. Germline-derived CDR1 and CDR2 are SNHLY and FYNNEI. The CDR3 sequence: CASRLTSGRETQYF. The CDR3 region has the DNA TGTGCCAGCAGGCTAACTAGCGGGAGAGAGACCCAGTACTTC.

The CDR3 is CASSPSGSPYNEQFF. In nucleotides, the CDR3 is TGTGCCAGCAGCCCTAGCGGGAGCCCCTACAATGAGCAGTTCTTC. This chain links TRBV5-4 with TRBJ2-1, with 10 bases that match TRBD2. Germline V gene sequence: CDR1 SGHNT, CDR2 YYREEE (reference sequence). Unmatched junction bases numbered 3, after V lost 4 bases and J lost 2 bases. CDR3 length equals 15 residues.

This clone was detected only once. The V and J genes are TRBV19 and TRBJ1-1; 8 nucleotides agree with TRBD1. This CDR3 region has 13 residues. With 6 bases clipped from V and 4 bases from J, the junction kept 4 bases outside the gene matches. CDR1 is LNHDA, CDR2 SQIVND, per germline (reference sequence). The CDR3 nucleotides are TGTGCCAGTAGCCAGGGGGCGAGCACTGAAGCTTTCTTT. It codes for CASSQGASTEAFF.

This clone has just one count. The gene calls are TRBV18 and TRBJ1-5; TRBD1 aligns across 7 bases. The CDR3 consists of 17 residues. Trimming at V came to 6 bases and at J to 3 bases, leaving 14 bases not matched to a gene. Germline-derived CDR1 and CDR2 are KGHSH and LQKENI. Written as DNA, the CDR3 is TGTGCCAGCTCGGGGACAGCCCAAATGGCGGACAATCAGCCCCAGCATTTT. Encoded protein: CASSGTAQMADNQPQHF.

This clone was found a few times. V gene TRBV30 combines with J gene TRBJ1-1; TRBD1 might be the D (5 bases). The CDR3 is made up of 13 amino acids. Trimming pared 2 bases from V and 5 bases from J, leaving 12 bases between. CDR1 and CDR2 from the germline V gene are GTSNPN and SVGIG (reference sequence). The CDR3 bases are TGTGCCTGGAGTCCCGGTTGGGGGACTGAAGCTTTCTTT. The encoded protein is CAWSPGWGTEAFF.

The sample holds one count of this clone. The V gene is TRBV15, the J gene TRBJ2-7; D gene unclear. V was clipped by 7 bases and J by 7 bases, with 14 bases between them. From germline, CDR1 is LNHNV and CDR2 YYDKDF (reference sequence). This CDR3 is 12 amino acids long. The CDR3 nucleotides are TGTGCCACCAACCCAGGCGTGGGGGAGCAGTACTTC. Protein product: CATNPGVGEQYF.

The chain uses TRBV28 and TRBJ1-5; 10 bases match TRBD1. Germline CDR1 and CDR2: MDHEN and SYDVKM. The junction had 7 bases not matched to a gene; V was cut back by 3 bases and J by 2 bases. There are 17 residues in the CDR3. The CDR3 DNA sequence: TGTGCCAGCAGTTTGATCACCGGGACAGGGGGCAATCAGCCCCAGCATTTT. It encodes CASSLITGTGGNQPQHF.

The chain couples TRBV6-5 to TRBJ1-3; D unclear. The CDR3 has 15 residues. Germline V gene lookup returns CDR1 MNHEY and CDR2 SVGAGI. The ends were cut back, 0 bases at V and 4 bases at J, with 10 bases in the middle. The CDR3 nucleotides are TGTGCCAGCAGTTACTCCGATTACAAGGGAAACACCATATATTTT. This sequence encodes CASSYSDYKGNTIYF.

This chain joins TRBV6-1 and TRBJ2-5, with a tentative D call TRBD1 (6 bases). The V end lost 0 bases, the J end lost 2 bases, and 13 bases lay between the germline ends. CDR3 size: 16 residues. The germline CDR1 and CDR2 sequences are MNHNS and SASEGT. In nucleotides, the CDR3 is TGTGCCAGCAGTGAAGCTCAGGGGAGCGTACAAGAGACCCAGTACTTC. This gives the protein CASSEAQGSVQETQYF.

J is TRBJ1-2 and V is TRBV11-3, with 7 nucleotides matching TRBD1. This CDR3 is 15 amino acids long. Germline CDR1 reads SGHNT; CDR2 reads YENEEA. V shed 2 bases and J 3 bases; nucleotides not matched to a gene: 6. The CDR3 protein is CASSLKGARYYGYTF. For the CDR3, the DNA is TGTGCCAGCAGCTTAAAGGGGGCGCGATACTATGGCTACACCTTC. The full variable domain, completed using reference TRBV11-3 and TRBJ1-2, is EAGVVQSPRYKIIEKKQPVAFWCNPISGHNTLYWYLQNLGQGPELLIRYENEEAVDDSQLPKDRFSAERLKGVDSTLKIQPAELGDSAVYLCASSLKGARYYGYTFGSGTRLTVV.

The count of this clone is one. This chain links TRBV9 with TRBJ2-7; TRBD1 agrees at 7 bases. The V and J ends lost 3 bases and 5 bases, in that order; junction bases with no gene match: 5. Germline CDR1 and CDR2: SGDLS and YYNGEE. The CDR3 spans 13 residues. Here the CDR3 DNA reads TGTGCCAGCAGCGCCACAGGGGATCACGAGCAGTACTTC. It is translated as CASSATGDHEQYF.

V and J are TRBV2 and TRBJ2-5; 9 nucleotides match TRBD1. The CDR3 runs 14 residues. Per germline, CDR1 SNHLY and CDR2 FYNNEI. Germline trimming cut 6 bases from V and 5 bases from J; bases unmatched to any gene: 7. The CDR3 coding sequence is TGTGCCAGCAGCCCAAACAGGGGGCAGGAGACCCAGTACTTC. Translating gives CASSPNRGQETQYF.

In this sample, this clone turned up once. Within the sample, other DNA sequences also encode this same CDR3. CDR3 residues: CASSLGLAESYEQYF. DNA for the CDR3: TGTGCCAGCAGCTTAGGACTAGCGGAGTCCTACGAGCAGTACTTC. The rearrangement joins TRBV7-2 to TRBJ2-7, with 9 bases fitting TRBD2. The CDR3 spans 15 residues. Germline V gene lookup returns CDR1 SGHTA and CDR2 FQGNSA. V trimming: 1 base; J trimming: 1 base; junction bases outside the gene matches: 2. The entire variable domain, with the rest obtained from reference TRBV7-2 and TRBJ2-7, is as follows: GAGVSQSPSNKVTEKGKDVELRCDPISGHTALYWYRQSLGQGLEFLIYFQGNSAPDKSGLPSDRFSAERTGGSVSTLTIQRTQQEDSAVYLCASSLGLAESYEQYFGPGTRLTVT.

CDR3 nucleotide sequence: TGTGCCAGCAGCCCGGGGGGAGTGGCGGGATATAATGAGCAGTTCTTC. Translating it yields CASSPGGVAGYNEQFF. The rearrangement joins TRBV11-3 to TRBJ2-1, with 7 bases identical to TRBD2. V gave up 5 bases and J gave up 7 bases; unmatched junction bases: 14. Germline V gives CDR1 SGHNT, CDR2 YENEEA. The CDR3 is 16 amino acids.

V usage is TRBV7-2 and J usage is TRBJ2-2; a possible D gene is TRBD2 (6 bases). This CDR3 is 18 amino acids long. Germline CDR1 reads SGHTA; CDR2 reads FQGNSA. With 5 bases removed from V and 1 base from J, the gap between germline ends came to 20 bases. In DNA, the CDR3 is TGTGCCAGCAGCAAAGACCCCTCGGCGGGAAAGAACACCGGGGAGCTGTTTTTT. It yields the protein CASSKDPSAGKNTGELFF.

The chain couples TRBV9 to TRBJ1-3; D not resolved. CDR3 length: 17 amino acids. CDR1 is SGDLS, CDR2 YYNGEE, per germline. Trimming pared 0 bases from V and 0 bases from J, leaving 13 bases between. CDR3 bases: TGTGCCAGCAGCGTAGCCCAGCAAACGAGCTCTGGAAACACCATATATTTT. Its translation: CASSVAQQTSSGNTIYF.